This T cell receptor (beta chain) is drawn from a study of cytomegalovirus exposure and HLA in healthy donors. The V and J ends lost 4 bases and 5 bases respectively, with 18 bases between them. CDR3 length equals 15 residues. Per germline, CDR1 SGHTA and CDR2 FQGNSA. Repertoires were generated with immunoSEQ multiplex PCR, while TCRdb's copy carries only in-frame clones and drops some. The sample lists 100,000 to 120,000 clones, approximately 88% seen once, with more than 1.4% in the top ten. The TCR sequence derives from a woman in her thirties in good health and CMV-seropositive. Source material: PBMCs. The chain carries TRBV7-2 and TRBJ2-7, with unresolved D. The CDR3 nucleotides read TGTGCCAGCAGCTCCCGCCCCTCCAGGTCCCACGAGCAGTACTTC. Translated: CASSSRPSRSHEQYF.